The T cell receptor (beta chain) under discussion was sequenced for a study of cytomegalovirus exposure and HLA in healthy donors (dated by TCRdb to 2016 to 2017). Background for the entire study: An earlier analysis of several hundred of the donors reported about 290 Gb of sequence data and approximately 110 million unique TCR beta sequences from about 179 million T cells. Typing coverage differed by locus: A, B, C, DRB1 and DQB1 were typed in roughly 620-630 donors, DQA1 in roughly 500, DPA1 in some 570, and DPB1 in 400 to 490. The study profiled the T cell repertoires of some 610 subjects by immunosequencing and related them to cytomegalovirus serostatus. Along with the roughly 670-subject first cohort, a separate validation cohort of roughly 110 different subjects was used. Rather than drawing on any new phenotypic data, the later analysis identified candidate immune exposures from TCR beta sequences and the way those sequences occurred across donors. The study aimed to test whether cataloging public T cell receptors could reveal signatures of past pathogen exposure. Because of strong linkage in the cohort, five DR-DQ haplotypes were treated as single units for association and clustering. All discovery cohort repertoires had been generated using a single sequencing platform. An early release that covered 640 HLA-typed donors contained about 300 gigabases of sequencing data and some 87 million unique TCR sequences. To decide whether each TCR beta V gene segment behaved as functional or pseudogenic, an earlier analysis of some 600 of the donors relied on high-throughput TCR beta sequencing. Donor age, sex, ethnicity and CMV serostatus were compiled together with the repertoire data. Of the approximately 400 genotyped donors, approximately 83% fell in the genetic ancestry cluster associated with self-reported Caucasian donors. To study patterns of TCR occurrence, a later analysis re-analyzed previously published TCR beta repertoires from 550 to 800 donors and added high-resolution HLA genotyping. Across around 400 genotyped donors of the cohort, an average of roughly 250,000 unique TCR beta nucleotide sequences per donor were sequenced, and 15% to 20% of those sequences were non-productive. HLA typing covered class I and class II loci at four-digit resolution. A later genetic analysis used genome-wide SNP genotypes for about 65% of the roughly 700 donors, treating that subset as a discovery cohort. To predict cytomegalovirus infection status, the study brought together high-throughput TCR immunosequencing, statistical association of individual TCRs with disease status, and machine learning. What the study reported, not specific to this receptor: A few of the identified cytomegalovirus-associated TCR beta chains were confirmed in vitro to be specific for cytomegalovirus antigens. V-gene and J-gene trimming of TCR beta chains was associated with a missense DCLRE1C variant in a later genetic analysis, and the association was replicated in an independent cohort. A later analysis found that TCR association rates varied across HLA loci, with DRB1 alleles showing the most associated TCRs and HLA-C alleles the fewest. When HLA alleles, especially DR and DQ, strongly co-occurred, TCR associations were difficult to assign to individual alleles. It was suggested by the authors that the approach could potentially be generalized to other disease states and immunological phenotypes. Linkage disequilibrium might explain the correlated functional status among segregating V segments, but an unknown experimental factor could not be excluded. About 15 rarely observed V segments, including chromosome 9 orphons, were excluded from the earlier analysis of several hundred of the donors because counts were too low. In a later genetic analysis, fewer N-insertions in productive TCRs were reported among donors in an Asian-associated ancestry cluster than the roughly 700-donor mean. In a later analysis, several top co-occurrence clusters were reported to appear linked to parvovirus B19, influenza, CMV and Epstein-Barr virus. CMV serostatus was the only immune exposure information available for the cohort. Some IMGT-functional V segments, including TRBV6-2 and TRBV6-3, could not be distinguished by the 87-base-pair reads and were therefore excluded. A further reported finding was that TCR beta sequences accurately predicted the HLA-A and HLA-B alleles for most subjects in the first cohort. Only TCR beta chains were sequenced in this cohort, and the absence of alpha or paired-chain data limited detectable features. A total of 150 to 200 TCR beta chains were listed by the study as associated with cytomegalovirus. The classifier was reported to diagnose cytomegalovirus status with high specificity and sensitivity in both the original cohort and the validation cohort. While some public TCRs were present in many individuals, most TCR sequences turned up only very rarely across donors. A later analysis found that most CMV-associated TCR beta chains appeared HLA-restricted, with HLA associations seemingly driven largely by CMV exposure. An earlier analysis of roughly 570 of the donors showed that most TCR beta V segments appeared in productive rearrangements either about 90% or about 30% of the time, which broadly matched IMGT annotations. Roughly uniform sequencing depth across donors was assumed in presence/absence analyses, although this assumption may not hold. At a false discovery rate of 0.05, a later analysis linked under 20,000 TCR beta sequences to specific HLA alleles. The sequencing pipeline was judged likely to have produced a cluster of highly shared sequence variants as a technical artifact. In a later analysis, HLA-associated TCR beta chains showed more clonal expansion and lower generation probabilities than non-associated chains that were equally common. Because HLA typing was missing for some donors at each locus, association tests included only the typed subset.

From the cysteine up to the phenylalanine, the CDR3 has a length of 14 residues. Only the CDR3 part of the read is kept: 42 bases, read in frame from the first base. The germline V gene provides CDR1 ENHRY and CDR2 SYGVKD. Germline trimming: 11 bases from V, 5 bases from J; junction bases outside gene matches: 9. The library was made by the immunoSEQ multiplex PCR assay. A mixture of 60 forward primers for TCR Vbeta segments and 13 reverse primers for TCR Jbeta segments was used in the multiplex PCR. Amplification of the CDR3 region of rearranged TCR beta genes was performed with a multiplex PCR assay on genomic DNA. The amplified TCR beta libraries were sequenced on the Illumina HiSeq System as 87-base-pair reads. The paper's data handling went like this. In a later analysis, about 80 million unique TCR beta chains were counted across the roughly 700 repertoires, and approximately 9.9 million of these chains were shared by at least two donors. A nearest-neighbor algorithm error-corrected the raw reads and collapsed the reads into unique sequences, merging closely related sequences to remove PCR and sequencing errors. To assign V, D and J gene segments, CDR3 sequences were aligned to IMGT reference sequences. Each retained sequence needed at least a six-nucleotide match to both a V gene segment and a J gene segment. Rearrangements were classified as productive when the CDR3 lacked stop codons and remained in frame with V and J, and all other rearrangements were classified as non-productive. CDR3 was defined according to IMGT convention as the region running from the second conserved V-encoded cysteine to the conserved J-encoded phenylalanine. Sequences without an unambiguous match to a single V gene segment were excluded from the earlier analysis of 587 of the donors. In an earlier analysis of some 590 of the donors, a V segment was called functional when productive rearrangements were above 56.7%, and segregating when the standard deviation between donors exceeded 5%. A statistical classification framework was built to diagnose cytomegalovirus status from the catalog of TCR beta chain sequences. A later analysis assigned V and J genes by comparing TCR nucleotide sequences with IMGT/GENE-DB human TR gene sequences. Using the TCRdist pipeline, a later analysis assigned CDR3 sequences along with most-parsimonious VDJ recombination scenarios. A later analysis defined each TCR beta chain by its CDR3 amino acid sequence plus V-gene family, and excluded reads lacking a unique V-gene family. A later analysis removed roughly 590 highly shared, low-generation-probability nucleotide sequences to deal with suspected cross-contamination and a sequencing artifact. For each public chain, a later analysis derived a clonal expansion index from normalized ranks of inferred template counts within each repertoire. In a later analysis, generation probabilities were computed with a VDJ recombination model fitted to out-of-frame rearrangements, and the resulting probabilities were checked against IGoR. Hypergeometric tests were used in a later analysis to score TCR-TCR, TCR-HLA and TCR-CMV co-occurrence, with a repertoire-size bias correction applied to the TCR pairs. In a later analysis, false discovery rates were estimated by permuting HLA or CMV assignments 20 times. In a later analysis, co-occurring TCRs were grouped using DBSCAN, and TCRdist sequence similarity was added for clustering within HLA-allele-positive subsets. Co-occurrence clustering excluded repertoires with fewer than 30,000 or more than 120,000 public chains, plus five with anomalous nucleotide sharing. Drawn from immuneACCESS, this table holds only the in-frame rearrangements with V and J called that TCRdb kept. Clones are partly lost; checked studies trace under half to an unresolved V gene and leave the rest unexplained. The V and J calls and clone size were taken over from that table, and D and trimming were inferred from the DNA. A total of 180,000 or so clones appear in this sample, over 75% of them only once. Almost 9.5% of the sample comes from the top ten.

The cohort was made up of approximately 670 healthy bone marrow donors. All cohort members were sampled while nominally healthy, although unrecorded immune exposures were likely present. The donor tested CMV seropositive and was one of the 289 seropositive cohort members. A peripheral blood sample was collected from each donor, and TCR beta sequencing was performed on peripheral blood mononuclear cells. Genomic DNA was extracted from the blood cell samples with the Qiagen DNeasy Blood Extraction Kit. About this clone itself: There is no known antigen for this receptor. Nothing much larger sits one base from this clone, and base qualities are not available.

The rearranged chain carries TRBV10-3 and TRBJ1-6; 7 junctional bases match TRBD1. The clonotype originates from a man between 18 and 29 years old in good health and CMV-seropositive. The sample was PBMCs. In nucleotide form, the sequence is TGTGCCGCTAACTGGGACAGAGATAATTCACCCCTCCACTTT. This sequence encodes CAANWDRDNSPLHF.